This T cell receptor beta chain was documented in a study of CD8 T cell repertoires and HIV-1 epitope variants. Study as a whole: Each of Twenty-five Gag and Nef epitope peptides stimulated a separate culture. Tested: three Gag epitope families, Nef HW9 and YT9. Cultures ran around ten days, with IL-2, IL-7 and IL-15 added on days 3 and 7. Study-wide results and limits: The assay identified only TCR beta chains of antigen-proliferating T cells.

Repertoires were generated with immunoSEQ multiplex PCR, while TCRdb's copy carries only in-frame clones and drops some. Here the sample spans about 95,000 clones, around 67% being singletons. As for this clone: Its matching antigen is unknown.

CDR3 length: 15 amino acids. The V end was cut by 4 bases, the J end by 0 bases, with 10 bases between. The germline gives CDR1 SNHLY, CDR2 FYNNEI. The TCR comes from a male donor with HIV. Input material: uncultured baseline CD8+ T cells from peripheral blood mononuclear cells (PBMCs). V usage is TRBV2 and J usage is TRBJ2-1; a possible D gene is TRBD1 (6 bases). CDR3: CASSGTDSSYNEQFF. As DNA, the CDR3 is TGTGCCAGCAGTGGGACGGACAGCTCCTACAATGAGCAGTTCTTC.